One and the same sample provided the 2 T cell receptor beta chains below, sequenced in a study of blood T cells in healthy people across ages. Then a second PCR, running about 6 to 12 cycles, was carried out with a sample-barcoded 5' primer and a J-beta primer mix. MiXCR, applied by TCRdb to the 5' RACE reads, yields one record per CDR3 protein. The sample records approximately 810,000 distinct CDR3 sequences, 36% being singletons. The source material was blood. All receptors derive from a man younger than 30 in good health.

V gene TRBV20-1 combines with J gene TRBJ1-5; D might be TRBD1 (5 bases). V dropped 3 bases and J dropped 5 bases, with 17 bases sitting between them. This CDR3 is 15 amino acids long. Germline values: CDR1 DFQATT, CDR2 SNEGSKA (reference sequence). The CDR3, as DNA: TGCAGTGCTAGGGAGGGACCGGCTTTTGATCAGCCCCAGCATTTT. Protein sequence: CSAREGPAFDQPQHF.

The DNA for the CDR3 is TGCAGTGCTATCTTTGTGCAGCCTACCTACGAGCAGTACTTC. Its translation is CSAIFVQPTYEQYF. This chain joins TRBV20-1 and TRBJ2-5; no reliable D call. The DNA end is more similar to TRBJ2-7, so the J call may be wrong. Per germline, CDR1 DFQATT and CDR2 SNEGSKA (reference sequence). The CDR3 has 14 residues.